This TCR beta chain was recorded in a study of blood T cell repertoires in COVID-19. Residents of approximately 25 US areas, aged roughly 18 to 89 years, made up the participants. Study processing details: Reference gene primer amplification in the assay estimated nucleated cell counts. Some clones are missing from TCRdb's copy, which holds only in-frame ones; the method was immunoSEQ multiplex PCR. V, J and clone size were drawn from that table, and D and trimming were deduced from the DNA. Among some 410,000 clones listed, roughly 88% were seen once. Trimming removed 3 bases from V and 2 bases from J; junction bases left unmatched: 5. The CDR3 loop spans 15 amino acids. Per the germline V gene, CDR1 is SGHTA and CDR2 is FQGNSA.

Sample: PBMCs or T cells enriched from blood (not recorded which). This TCR derives from a woman in her twenties or thirties with acute COVID-19. The V call is TRBV7-2, the J call TRBJ1-2, with TRBD1 matching over 8 bases. The CDR3 sequence is CASSFPDRANYGYTF. The CDR3 region has the DNA TGTGCCAGCAGCTTCCCGGACAGGGCAAACTATGGCTACACCTTC. The entire variable domain, with the rest obtained from reference TRBV7-2 and TRBJ1-2, is as follows: GAGVSQSPSNKVTEKGKDVELRCDPISGHTALYWYRQSLGQGLEFLIYFQGNSAPDKSGLPSDRFSAERTGGSVSTLTIQRTQQEDSAVYLCASSFPDRANYGYTFGSGTRLTVV.